These T cell receptor beta chains were read from a single sample in a study of blood T cell repertoires in COVID-19. Data came from immunoSEQ multiplex PCR; TCRdb stores just in-frame clones and leaves some out. The sample carries 310,000 or so clones, approximately 90% recorded once. Input material: peripheral blood. These TCRs come from a man aged 25-45 years with COVID-19, enrolled during active disease. The CDR3 runs from the conserved cysteine through the conserved F or W. A D gene is named only where the DNA matches it firmly. Expanded clones are given a class, and other clones once, few, many or no size at all.

>-|TRBV27|-|TRBJ2-7
CASSLAGTLGYEQYF
TGTGCCAGCAGTTTAGCTGGGACTCTCGGGTACGAGCAGTACTTC
>-|TRBV18|TRBD2|TRBJ2-1
CASSLFSAGGLYNEQFF
TGTGCCAGCTCACTCTTTTCAGCGGGGGGACTTTACAATGAGCAGTTCTTC
>-|TRBV5-1|-|TRBJ2-7
CASSPDTSSTYEQYF
TGCGCCAGCAGCCCGGACACATCTTCTACCTACGAGCAGTACTTC
>-|TRBV7-2|-|TRBJ2-1
CASSSHTVVYLEPDNEQFF
TGTGCCAGCAGCTCCCATACGGTGGTCTACCTGGAGCCGGACAATGAGCAGTTCTTC
>-|TRBV18|TRBD1|TRBJ1-1
CASSRGGQGNTEAFF
TGTGCCAGCTCACGGGGCGGACAGGGGAACACTGAAGCTTTCTTT
>-|TRBV6-6|-|TRBJ1-6
CASSHRTDSPLHF
TGTGCCAGCAGTCACCGGACAGACTCACCCCTCCACTTT
>-|TRBV2|-|TRBJ2-1
CASMAEGSYNEQFF
TGTGCCAGCATGGCGGAGGGCTCCTACAATGAGCAGTTCTTC
>-|TRBV6-5|TRBD1|TRBJ1-1
CASIGQGKRHEAFF
TGTGCCAGCATCGGACAGGGTAAACGACATGAAGCTTTCTTT
>-|TRBV5-1|TRBD1|TRBJ1-1
CASSVTGYENTEAFF
TGCGCCAGCAGCGTGACAGGGTATGAGAACACTGAAGCTTTCTTT
>-|TRBV4-2|TRBD2|TRBJ2-1
CASSPLAGGNEQFF
TGTGCCAGCAGCCCGCTAGCGGGAGGCAATGAGCAGTTCTTC
>-|TRBV3-1/TRBV3-2|-|TRBJ2-7
CASSQEKVNLRYSEQYF
TGTGCCAGCAGCCAAGAAAAGGTCAACCTCCGCTACAGCGAGCAGTACTTC
>-|TRBV12-3/TRBV12-4|-|TRBJ2-3
CASSYATADTQYF
TGTGCCAGCAGCTACGCGACAGCAGATACGCAGTATTTT
>-|TRBV12-3/TRBV12-4|TRBD1|TRBJ1-1
CASSLRTGTEAFF
TGTGCCAGCAGTTTAAGGACAGGAACTGAAGCTTTCTTT
>-|TRBV20-1|TRBD1|TRBJ1-5
CSASPIEGQGWDQPQHF
TGCAGTGCTAGTCCCATAGAAGGACAGGGGTGGGATCAGCCCCAGCATTTT
>-|TRBV19|TRBD1|TRBJ1-2
CASSITGGWGYTF
TGTGCCAGTAGTATTACAGGGGGCTGGGGCTACACCTTC
>-|TRBV27|TRBD2|TRBJ2-1
CASTSGAYNEQFF
TGTGCCAGTACTAGCGGGGCCTACAATGAGCAGTTCTTC
>-|TRBV7-2|TRBD2|TRBJ2-7
CASSLGGGSYEQYF
TGTGCCAGCAGCTTAGGGGGCGGGAGCTACGAGCAGTACTTC
>-|TRBV12-5|-|TRBJ1-1
CASGAQGGGTEAFF
TGTGCTAGTGGGGCCCAGGGAGGGGGCACTGAAGCTTTCTTT
>many|TRBV9|TRBD1|TRBJ2-3
CASSVLGTGGDTQYF
TGTGCCAGCAGCGTATTGGGGACAGGGGGAGATACGCAGTATTTT
>-|TRBV6-4|TRBD2|TRBJ2-1
CASSDPSSGTDEQFF
TGTGCCAGCAGTGACCCGTCTAGCGGGACGGATGAGCAGTTCTTC
>-|TRBV4-1|TRBD1|TRBJ1-4
CASSPGDRRNEKLFF
TGCGCCAGCAGCCCAGGGGACAGGAGGAATGAAAAACTGTTTTTT
>few|TRBV14|-|TRBJ1-1
CASSQDFGSMIDTEAFF
TGTGCCAGCAGCCAAGATTTCGGGTCCATGATCGACACTGAAGCTTTCTTT
>-|TRBV9|TRBD2|TRBJ2-5
CASSGSGDYQETQYF
TGTGCCAGCAGCGGTTCGGGGGACTATCAAGAGACCCAGTACTTC
>-|TRBV7-2|-|TRBJ2-7
CASSFRDSPYEQYF
TGTGCCAGCAGCTTCCGGGACTCCCCCTACGAGCAGTACTTC
>-|TRBV10-3|TRBD1|TRBJ2-3
CAISRDRSTDTQYF
TGTGCCATCAGTCGGGACAGGAGCACAGATACGCAGTATTTT
>-|TRBV28|TRBD1|TRBJ1-5
CASTGGSQPQHF
TGTGCCAGCACAGGGGGCAGTCAGCCCCAGCATTTT
>once|TRBV6-2/TRBV6-3|-|TRBJ1-2
CASSYSRSAGGYTF
TGTGCCAGCAGTTACTCGAGGTCCGCGGGGGGCTACACCTTC
>-|TRBV5-1|-|TRBJ1-1
CASSPTRAVTEAFF
TGCGCCAGCAGCCCAACCAGGGCCGTCACTGAAGCTTTCTTT
>-|TRBV11-2|TRBD1|TRBJ1-4
CASSWGTGYNEKLFF
TGTGCCAGCAGCTGGGGGACAGGGTACAATGAAAAACTGTTTTTT
>-|TRBV29-1|-|TRBJ2-4
CSVGGFGVAKNIQYF
TGCAGCGTTGGAGGGTTTGGGGTGGCCAAAAACATTCAGTACTTC
>-|TRBV3-1/TRBV3-2|-|TRBJ2-7
CASSQDRLTSYEQYF
TGTGCCAGCAGCCAAGACAGGCTCACCTCCTACGAGCAGTACTTC
>-|TRBV11-2|TRBD1|TRBJ2-1
CASSLAGGASNEQFF
TGTGCCAGCAGCTTAGCAGGGGGCGCATCCAATGAGCAGTTCTTC
>-|TRBV4-2|TRBD2|TRBJ2-7
CASSPRLLGLAGSSYEQYF
TGTGCCAGCAGCCCCCGACTACTGGGACTAGCGGGAAGCTCCTACGAGCAGTACTTC
>-|TRBV18|-|TRBJ1-3
CASSPSTGFAGNTIYF
TGTGCCAGCTCACCGTCAACAGGATTTGCTGGAAACACCATATATTTT
>-|TRBV18|TRBD1|TRBJ1-5
CASSPPMGTGGGQPQHF
TGTGCCAGCTCACCCCCTATGGGGACAGGGGGGGGACAGCCCCAGCATTTT
>-|TRBV5-4|TRBD1|TRBJ1-1
CASSLAAGGGNTEAFF
TGTGCCAGCAGCTTGGCGGCAGGGGGAGGGAACACTGAAGCTTTCTTT
>-|TRBV19|TRBD2|TRBJ2-4
CASSSFGQAGGAIAKNIQYF
TGTGCCAGTAGTAGTTTTGGGCAAGCGGGGGGGGCAATCGCCAAAAACATTCAGTACTTC
>once|TRBV27|-|TRBJ2-7
CASSSSGYEQYF
TGTGCCAGCAGTTCTTCCGGCTACGAGCAGTACTTC
>-|TRBV5-1|-|TRBJ1-2
CASSLVGSSGYTF
TGCGCCAGCAGCTTGGTGGGGAGCAGTGGCTACACCTTC
>once|TRBV11-2|TRBD1|TRBJ2-7
CASSGQVYEQYF
TGTGCCAGCAGCGGACAGGTTTACGAGCAGTACTTC
>few|TRBV4-3|TRBD1|TRBJ2-7
CASSQSPGTGTTYEQYF
TGCGCCAGCAGCCAAAGTCCAGGGACAGGGACTACCTACGAGCAGTACTTC
>-|TRBV18|TRBD2|TRBJ2-7
CASSPKAGSGAYEQYF
TGTGCCAGCTCACCTAAAGCGGGGTCCGGGGCCTACGAGCAGTACTTC
>-|TRBV24-1|-|TRBJ1-2
CATSDRGEANYGYTF
TGTGCCACCAGTGACAGGGGCGAAGCTAACTATGGCTACACCTTC
>-|TRBV4-1|-|TRBJ2-6
CASSQGPRRDRLSGANVLTF
TGCGCCAGCAGCCAAGGACCCCGGAGGGACAGACTCTCTGGGGCCAACGTCCTGACTTTC
>-|TRBV7-9|TRBD1|TRBJ2-1
CASSLVGTAFTYNEQFF
TGTGCCAGCAGCTTAGTGGGGACAGCTTTCACCTACAATGAGCAGTTCTTC
>-|TRBV2|-|TRBJ2-5
CASGSEGRGKETQYF
TGTGCCAGCGGTTCGGAAGGGCGGGGTAAGGAGACCCAGTACTTC
>once|TRBV4-1|-|TRBJ1-2
CASSQSGGYTF
TGCGCCAGCAGCCAATCAGGTGGCTACACCTTC
>-|TRBV20-1|TRBD1|TRBJ1-5
CSASNAGQGAIGNQPQHF
TGCAGTGCTAGTAACGCCGGGCAGGGGGCGATCGGCAATCAGCCCCAGCATTTT
>once|TRBV11-2|-|TRBJ2-3
CASSSYLQGRTDTQYF
TGTGCCAGCAGCTCATACTTACAGGGTAGGACAGATACGCAGTATTTT
>-|TRBV6-5|-|TRBJ2-5
CASSFQGFGETQYF
TGTGCCAGCAGTTTTCAGGGGTTTGGAGAGACCCAGTACTTC
>-|TRBV11-2|TRBD1|TRBJ1-2
CASSFGQGLGFYGYTF
TGTGCCAGCAGCTTTGGACAGGGGTTGGGATTCTATGGCTACACCTTC
>-|TRBV28|TRBD1|TRBJ2-5
CASSPGQVQETQYF
TGTGCCAGCAGTCCTGGACAGGTCCAAGAGACCCAGTACTTC
>-|TRBV19|TRBD1|TRBJ1-4
CASSLSWTGEREKLFF
TGTGCCAGTAGCCTCTCTTGGACAGGGGAAAGGGAAAAACTGTTTTTT
>-|TRBV5-6|TRBD2|TRBJ2-3
CASSLISLAGGTDTQYF
TGTGCCAGCAGCTTGATTTCGCTAGCGGGCGGAACAGATACGCAGTATTTT
>-|TRBV5-1|-|TRBJ2-7
CASSLNPPYEQYF
TGCGCCAGCAGCCTAAACCCCCCTTACGAGCAGTACTTC
>-|TRBV5-3|TRBD1|TRBJ1-2
CARSAVRTGTGIYGYTF
TGTGCCAGAAGCGCGGTCCGCACCGGGACAGGAATCTATGGCTACACCTTC